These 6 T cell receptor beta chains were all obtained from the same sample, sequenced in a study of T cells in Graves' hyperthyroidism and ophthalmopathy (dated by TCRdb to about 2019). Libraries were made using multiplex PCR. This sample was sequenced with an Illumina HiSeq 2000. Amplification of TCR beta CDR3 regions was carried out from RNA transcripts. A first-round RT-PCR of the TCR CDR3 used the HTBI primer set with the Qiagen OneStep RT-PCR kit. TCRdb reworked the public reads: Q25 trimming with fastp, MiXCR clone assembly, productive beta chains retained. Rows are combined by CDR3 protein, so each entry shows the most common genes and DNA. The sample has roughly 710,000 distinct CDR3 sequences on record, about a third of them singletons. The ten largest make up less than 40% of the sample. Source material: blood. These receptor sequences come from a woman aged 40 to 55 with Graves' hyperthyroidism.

CDR3 residues: CASSLAKSGTGGYTF. Here the CDR3 DNA reads TGCGCCAGCAGCTTGGCAAAGTCCGGGACAGGGGGCTACACCTTC. The chain carries TRBV5-1 and TRBJ1-2; 9 bases fit TRBD1. The J segment lost 8 bases and the V segment lost 0 bases, leaving 8 bases of the junction unmatched. The CDR3 is 15 amino acids. Germline CDR1 SGHRS, CDR2 YFSETQ.

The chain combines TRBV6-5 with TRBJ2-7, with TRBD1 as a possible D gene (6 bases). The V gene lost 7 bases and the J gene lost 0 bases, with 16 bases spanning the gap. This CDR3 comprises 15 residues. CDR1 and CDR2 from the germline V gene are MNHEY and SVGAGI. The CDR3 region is CASKLQGRFSYEQYF. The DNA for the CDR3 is TGTGCCAGCAAGTTGCAGGGGCGGTTCTCCTACGAGCAGTACTTC.

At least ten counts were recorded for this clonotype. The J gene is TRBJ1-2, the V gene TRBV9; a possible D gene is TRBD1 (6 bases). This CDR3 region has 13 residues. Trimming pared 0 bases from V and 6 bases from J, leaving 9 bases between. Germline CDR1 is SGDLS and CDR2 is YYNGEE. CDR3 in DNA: TGTGCCAGCAGCGTAGCTCAGGGGAATGGCTACACCTTC. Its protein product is CASSVAQGNGYTF.

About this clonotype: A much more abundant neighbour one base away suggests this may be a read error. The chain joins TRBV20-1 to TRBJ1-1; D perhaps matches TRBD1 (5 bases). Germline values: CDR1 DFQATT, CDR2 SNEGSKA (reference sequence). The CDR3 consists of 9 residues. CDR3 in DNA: TGCAGTGCTGATCAACAGGCGCACTTT. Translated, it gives CSADQQAHF.

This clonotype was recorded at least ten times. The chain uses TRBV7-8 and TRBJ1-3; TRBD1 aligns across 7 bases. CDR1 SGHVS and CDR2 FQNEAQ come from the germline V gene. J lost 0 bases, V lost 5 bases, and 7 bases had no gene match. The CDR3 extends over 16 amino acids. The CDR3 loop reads CASSVGQVYSGNTIYF. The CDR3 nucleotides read TGTGCCAGCAGCGTAGGACAGGTCTACTCTGGAAACACCATATATTTT.

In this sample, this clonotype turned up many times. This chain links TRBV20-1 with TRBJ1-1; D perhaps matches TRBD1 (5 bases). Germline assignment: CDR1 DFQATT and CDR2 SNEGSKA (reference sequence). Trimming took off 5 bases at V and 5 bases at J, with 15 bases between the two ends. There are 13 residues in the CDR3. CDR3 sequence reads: CSAFAGFGTEAFF. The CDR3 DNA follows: TGCAGTGCTTTCGCAGGGTTCGGGACTGAAGCTTTCTTT.